This TCR beta chain was sequenced in a study of post-analysis software for immune sequencing data (dated by TCRdb to between 2015 and 2016). Background for the entire study: Recorded disease courses included relapsing-remitting, secondary progressive and progressive-relapsing multiple sclerosis, with some patients lacking subtype annotation. Patient repertoires were compared against around twelve previously published healthy control repertoires from donors aged roughly 6 to 28 years. A subset of samples was prepared in parallel using single-end sample barcoding, then pooled and co-amplified after Illumina adapter ligation. The study at large found these results: The control group was slightly older than the multiple sclerosis patient group. Patients showed significantly higher frequencies than controls for about 5 TRBV segments, among them TRBV5-6, TRBV5-1 and TRBV20-1. Significantly lower normalized Chao1 diversity was found in multiple sclerosis patients than in controls, suggesting substantial peripheral T-cell clonal expansion. Strong co-clustering of samples prepared in the same batch was shown by direct clustering with F measure, prompting a batch-effect correction.

To demonstrate the VDJtools post-analysis software, TCR beta repertoires were profiled from the peripheral blood of more than ten young patients with multiple sclerosis. The multiple sclerosis patients were children and adolescents ranging in age from about 6 to 17 years. Concerning this clonotype: Its antigen specificity is not known. Nothing much larger sits one base from this clone, and base qualities are not available.

Library method: PCR. TCRdb names Illumina HiSeq 2500 as the instrument used. To reduce PCR and sequencing biases, unique molecular identifiers were built into the TCR beta cDNA libraries. Approximately 500,000 cDNA molecules were obtained for every 1 to 10 million input T cells, so each molecule roughly corresponded to one T cell. The same protocol used for the earlier healthy control dataset was applied to prepare and sequence the patient libraries. Samples belonging to the same batch were prepared together, multiplexed and sequenced on a shared HiSeq lane. For the original study's pipeline: Raw barcoded reads were processed with MIGEC, discarding single-read molecular identifier groups before consensus assembly and CDR3 extraction. VDJtools was used for post-analysis of the clonotype tables, with diversity normalized by down-sampling every dataset to the smallest sample size. To correct batch-related cross-sample contamination, repertoire overlap clustering matched CDR3 amino acid sequences but not nucleotide sequences. Using fastp trimming at Q25 and MiXCR clonotype assembly, TCRdb reanalyzed the public sequencing data and kept in-frame beta chains. When rows share a CDR3 protein, they turn into one entry using the most common DNA and genes. None of the V and J calls come from the authors' own analysis; TCRdb made them. The sample contains roughly 620,000 distinct CDR3 sequences, 40% to 50% of them found a single time. The ten top clones hold over 1.5% of the sample.

A distance of 17 bases separates the germline ends of V and J, which lose 4 bases and 2 bases respectively. The CDR3 runs 16 residues from the cysteine to the phenylalanine. Only the CDR3 DNA is retained, 48 bases long and in frame from the first base. The CDR1 and CDR2 encoded by the germline V gene are SGHRS and YFSETQ. In this chain, TRBV5-1 is recombined with TRBJ2-3; D gene: possibly TRBD1, on 7 matching bases. This clonotype originated in a girl aged 10-17 years with multiple sclerosis. Sample: blood. CDR3 reads: CASSPPGGRYTDTQYF. The nucleotide sequence reads TGCGCCAGCAGCCCTCCAGGGGGGCGCTACACAGATACGCAGTATTTT.